The 31 T cell receptor beta chains presented below share a single source sample, sequenced in a study of blood T cell repertoires in COVID-19. The method was immunoSEQ multiplex PCR; TCRdb's version includes in-frame clones alone and lacks a portion of them. This table has about 170,000 clones, 83% appearing once. The sequenced material came from PBMCs or T cells enriched from blood (not recorded which). The source of these receptors is a woman in her fifties or sixties in a cohort exposed to, infected with or recovered from COVID-19 (not recorded which).

The V and J genes are TRBV11-2 and TRBJ1-3; no definite D call. Per germline, CDR1 SGHAT and CDR2 FQNNGV. The CDR3 covers 15 residues. Between the trimmed V and J ends, which lost 6 bases and 2 bases, there was a span of 14 bases. CDR3 region: CASRLQRLAGNTIYF. The DNA of the CDR3 is TGTGCCAGCAGACTTCAACGTTTGGCTGGAAACACCATATATTTT.

This clone was counted only a few times. V gene TRBV2 combines with J gene TRBJ1-1, with TRBD1 matching over 8 bases. Trimming at V came to 6 bases and at J to 4 bases, leaving 4 bases not matched to a gene. The length of the CDR3 is 13 residues. Germline-derived CDR1 and CDR2 are SNHLY and FYNNEI. In nucleotides, the CDR3 is TGTGCCAGCAGGGAAACAGGGGGCACTGAAGCTTTCTTT. The encoded protein is CASRETGGTEAFF.

The chain is built from TRBV9 and TRBJ1-4; 10 bases fit TRBD1. The CDR3 has 14 residues. V was clipped by 3 bases and J by 9 bases; unmatched bases: 5. Germline loops: CDR1 SGDLS, CDR2 YYNGEE. As DNA, the CDR3 is TGTGCCAGCAGCGAGGGACAGGGGAAAAAAAAACTGTTTTTT. Encoded protein: CASSEGQGKKKLFF.

This chain uses TRBV19 with TRBJ1-6; D might be TRBD1 (5 bases). Per the germline V gene, CDR1 is LNHDA and CDR2 is SQIVND (reference sequence). This CDR3 has 15 amino acids. Trimming shortened V by 0 bases and J by 10 bases, and 13 bases separated the two germline ends. The CDR3 is CASSIDPGKDSPLHF. As DNA, the CDR3 is TGTGCCAGTAGTATAGATCCAGGGAAGGACTCACCCCTCCACTTT.

The chain couples TRBV6-5 to TRBJ2-1; 13 bases are shared with TRBD2. The CDR3 runs 14 residues. Germline V CDR1 and CDR2: MNHEY, SVGAGI. After removal of 6 bases from V and 10 bases from J, the junction contained 6 bases not matched to a gene. In DNA, the CDR3 is TGTGCCAGCAGGTCGACTAGCGGGAGGCTAGAGCAGTTCTTC. This gives the protein CASRSTSGRLEQFF.

The CDR3 DNA follows: TGTGCCAGCAGCTTAGGACAGGAGACAGATACGCAGTATTTT. Protein sequence: CASSLGQETDTQYF. This rearrangement joins TRBV11-2 to TRBJ2-3; the D gene is possibly TRBD1 (6 bases). CDR3 size: 14 residues. Deletions cut 1 base from V and 3 bases from J, with 8 bases between. Germline-derived CDR1 and CDR2 are SGHAT and FQNNGV.

The chain links TRBV6-5 to TRBJ1-5; weak D call: TRBD1 (6 bases). CDR1 MNHEY and CDR2 SVGAGI come from the germline V gene. V was trimmed by 11 bases and J by 0 bases, leaving 17 bases between them. This CDR3 comprises 15 residues. The CDR3 loop is CASTSGHYSNQPQHF. In nucleotides, the CDR3 is TGTGCCTCTACATCGGGACATTATAGCAATCAGCCCCAGCATTTT.

The rearrangement joins TRBV19 to TRBJ2-5, with 8 nucleotides matching TRBD1. J was trimmed by 5 bases and V by 10 bases; bases with no gene match: 15. This CDR3 region has 15 residues. Germline V CDR1 and CDR2: LNHDA, SQIVND (reference sequence). CDR3 coding DNA: TGTGCCACCACAAGATCAGGACAGGGCCGGGAGACCCAGTACTTC. Amino acids: CATTRSGQGRETQYF. The whole variable domain, filled in from reference TRBV19 and TRBJ2-5, reads DGGITQSPKYLFRKEGQNVTLSCEQNLNHDAMYWYRQDPGQGLRLIYYSQIVNDFQKGDIAEGYSVSREKKESFPLTVTSAQKNPTAFYLCATTRSGQGRETQYFGPGTRLLVL.

The rearrangement uses TRBV11-2 and TRBJ2-7; 7 bases are shared with TRBD1. The germline gives CDR1 SGHAT, CDR2 FQNNGV. The CDR3 has 15 amino acids. V shed 4 bases, J shed 9 bases, and the junction held 15 bases outside the gene matches. The CDR3 coding sequence is TGTGCCAGCAGCTCAGAGGGGACAGAATCTACGACGCAGTACTTC. It translates to CASSSEGTESTTQYF.

The V call is TRBV11-2, the J call TRBJ2-7; 7 nucleotides agree with TRBD1. Per germline, CDR1 SGHAT and CDR2 FQNNGV. The J segment lost 3 bases and the V segment lost 6 bases, leaving 5 bases of the junction unmatched. The CDR3 totals 13 residues. The chain's CDR3 is CASRRGQDYEQYF. The CDR3 DNA is TGTGCCAGCAGACGAGGACAGGACTACGAGCAGTACTTC. The full variable domain, rest sourced from reference TRBV11-2 and TRBJ2-7, is EAGVAQSPRYKIIEKRQSVAFWCNPISGHATLYWYQQILGQGPKLLIQFQNNGVVDDSQLPKDRFSAERLKGVDSTLKIQPAKLEDSAVYLCASRRGQDYEQYFGPGTRLTVT.

The rearrangement joins TRBV4-2 to TRBJ1-1; 8 bases map to TRBD1. V lost 4 bases, J lost 1 base, and 8 bases stayed unmatched. Germline loops: CDR1 LGHNA, CDR2 YNFKEQ. The length of the CDR3 is 16 residues. CDR3 in amino acids: CASSLHAGTGNTEAFF. CDR3 nucleotide sequence: TGTGCCAGCAGCCTTCACGCCGGGACAGGGAACACTGAAGCTTTCTTT.

V usage is TRBV27 and J usage is TRBJ2-1; 8 nucleotides line up with TRBD2. V shed 8 bases, J shed 3 bases, and the junction held 3 bases outside the gene matches. Germline CDR1 MNHEY, CDR2 SMNVEV (reference sequence). The length of the CDR3 is 13 residues. This CDR3 is CASREGLYNEQFF. The CDR3 DNA follows: TGTGCCAGCCGGGAGGGCCTCTACAATGAGCAGTTCTTC.

This clone was seen just once. The rearrangement links TRBV19 to TRBJ2-4; 10 nucleotides agree with TRBD1. The V and J ends lost 4 bases and 7 bases, in that order; junction bases with no gene match: 4. The CDR3 consists of 14 residues. Germline V gives CDR1 LNHDA, CDR2 SQIVND (reference sequence). CDR3 bases: TGTGCCAGTAGTACAAGACAGGGGGCGAACATTCAGTACTTC. Translating gives CASSTRQGANIQYF.

The V and J genes are TRBV14 and TRBJ2-1; 9 bases fit TRBD2. Trimming took 2 bases from V and 6 from J; bases not matched to a gene: 2. The CDR3 has 14 residues. Germline V lookup: CDR1 SGHDN, CDR2 FVKESK. CDR3 protein: CASSQLTSGNEQFF. The DNA of the CDR3 is TGTGCCAGCAGCCAATTGACTAGCGGCAATGAGCAGTTCTTC.

The genes are TRBV19 and TRBJ1-1; TRBD1 matches at 8 bases. Per the germline V gene, CDR1 is LNHDA and CDR2 is SQIVND (reference sequence). Trimming at V came to 6 bases and at J to 0 bases, leaving 6 bases not matched to a gene. The CDR3 is made up of 15 amino acids. The CDR3 sequence is CASSGTGDMNTEAFF. The CDR3, as DNA: TGTGCCAGTAGCGGGACAGGAGACATGAACACTGAAGCTTTCTTT.

V is TRBV24-1 and J is TRBJ2-2, with TRBD2 identical over 9 bases. Trimming at V came to 3 bases and at J to 6 bases, leaving 10 bases not matched to a gene. The CDR3 consists of 17 residues. Germline V gene sequence: CDR1 KGHDR, CDR2 SFDVKD. The CDR3 DNA reads as TGTGCCACCAGTGATCCCGGGGGTAGCGGGAGTTCCGGGGAGCTGTTTTTT. Translated: CATSDPGGSGSSGELFF.

This chain connects TRBV12-3 or TRBV12-4 to TRBJ2-1; D unclear. The CDR3 runs 12 residues. The V gene lost 3 bases and the J gene lost 6 bases, with 6 bases spanning the gap. CDR3 DNA: TGTGCCAGCAGTTTCGGCGGCAATGAGCAGTTCTTC. This encodes CASSFGGNEQFF.

The genes are TRBV7-3 and TRBJ2-1; 10 bases match TRBD2. With 1 base clipped from V and 7 bases from J, the junction kept 10 bases outside the gene matches. There are 17 residues in the CDR3. CDR1 and CDR2 (germline): SGHTA, FQGTGA. DNA for the CDR3: TGTGCCAGCAGCTTAAAGACCGGGACTAGCGAGATGAATGAGCAGTTCTTC. Its translation is CASSLKTGTSEMNEQFF.

This sequence joins TRBV27 and TRBJ1-5, with 8 positions matching TRBD1. This CDR3 spans 16 amino acids. The trim removed 5 bases at V and 4 bases at J, leaving 10 bases unmatched. The germline V gene encodes CDR1 MNHEY and CDR2 SMNVEV (reference sequence). The CDR3 loop reads CASSPQGQAGNQPQHF. The CDR3 DNA follows: TGTGCCAGCAGTCCCCAGGGACAGGCAGGGAATCAGCCCCAGCATTTT.

The V call is TRBV25-1, the J call TRBJ1-4, with D perhaps matching TRBD1 (5 bases). Trimming removed 3 bases from V and 8 bases from J, with 19 bases in between. CDR1 and CDR2 from the germline V gene are MGHDK and SYGVNS. The length of the CDR3 is 16 residues. This chain's CDR3 is CASSDEFGHSIEKLFF. The CDR3, as DNA: TGTGCCAGCAGTGATGAGTTCGGACACTCAATAGAAAAACTGTTTTTT.

CDR3 in DNA: TGTGCCAGCAGCTCCGGGACTCTTCCCACAGATACGCAGTATTTT. Amino acid sequence: CASSSGTLPTDTQYF. The rearrangement uses TRBV11-2 and TRBJ2-3, with D possibly TRBD2 on 6 matching bases. In germline, CDR1 is SGHAT, CDR2 FQNNGV. The V and J ends lost 4 bases and 2 bases respectively, with 13 bases between them. The CDR3 spans 15 residues.

The DNA for the CDR3 is TGTGCCAGCAGCCAAGATCTTGGAGGGAGTGATAGCTACACCTTC. As protein: CASSQDLGGSDSYTF. The genes are TRBV3-1 (or the pseudogene TRBV3-2) and TRBJ1-2; D is undetermined. CDR3 length: 15 amino acids. Trimming shortened V by 0 bases and J by 9 bases, and 17 bases separated the two germline ends. CDR1 is LGHDT, CDR2 YNNKEL, per germline (reference sequence).

The gene calls are TRBV7-2 and TRBJ1-1; D is perhaps TRBD1 (5 bases). There are 17 residues in the CDR3. Germline V gives CDR1 SGHTA, CDR2 FQGNSA. V lost 4 bases and J 0 bases, leaving 18 bases between the germline ends. This CDR3 reads CASSSGLMVLVNTEAFF. In nucleotides, the CDR3 is TGTGCCAGCAGCTCGGGACTAATGGTATTGGTGAACACTGAAGCTTTCTTT.

The rearrangement joins TRBV7-2 to TRBJ2-7, with D unresolved. The CDR3 contains 16 residues. Germline CDR1 and CDR2: SGHTA and FQGNSA. Trimming took 1 base from V and 2 from J, leaving 15 bases between them. The CDR3 sequence is CASSLVGRSLTYEQYF. CDR3 nucleotide sequence: TGTGCCAGCAGCTTAGTTGGCAGGTCCCTAACCTACGAGCAGTACTTC. Supplemented by reference TRBV7-2 and TRBJ2-7, the full variable domain reads GAGVSQSPSNKVTEKGKDVELRCDPISGHTALYWYRQSLGQGLEFLIYFQGNSAPDKSGLPSDRFSAERTGGSVSTLTIQRTQQEDSAVYLCASSLVGRSLTYEQYFGPGTRLTVT.

The chain employs TRBV6-1 and TRBJ2-3; 10 positions agree with TRBD1. CDR3 length equals 17 residues. The germline gives CDR1 MNHNS, CDR2 SASEGT. V trimming: 1 base; J trimming: 3 bases; junction bases outside the gene matches: 7. The CDR3 region has the DNA TGTGCCAGCAGTGAAGAGACAGGGGGCGGTTGGACAGATACGCAGTATTTT. Translated, it gives CASSEETGGGWTDTQYF.

DNA of the CDR3: TGTGCCAGCAGCTCGACTAGCGGGAGGGAGTACTTC. Protein product: CASSSTSGREYF. The chain is built from TRBV5-4 and TRBJ2-7, with TRBD2 matching 14 bases. Per germline, CDR1 SGHNT and CDR2 YYREEE (reference sequence). CDR3 size: 12 residues. V lost 3 bases to trimming and J lost 11 bases; unmatched junction nucleotides: 1.

The chain has TRBV27 and TRBJ2-2; D may be TRBD2 (5 bases). CDR3 length equals 14 residues. V shed 4 bases and J shed 7 bases, with 13 bases lying between them. Germline assignment: CDR1 MNHEY and CDR2 SMNVEV (reference sequence). The CDR3 loop reads CASSWGPRGGELFF. In nucleotides, the CDR3 is TGTGCCAGCAGTTGGGGTCCCCGGGGCGGGGAGCTGTTTTTT.

The chain combines TRBV19 with TRBJ2-7; 9 bases map to TRBD1. Germline V gene data show CDR1 as LNHDA and CDR2 as SQIVND (reference sequence). The V gene end was trimmed by 3 bases and the J gene end by 6 bases; junction bases not matched to a gene: 9. The CDR3 covers 15 residues. CDR3 coding DNA: TGTGCCAGTAGTATCTCCGGGACAGGGCGGGTCGAGCAGTACTTC. Encoded protein: CASSISGTGRVEQYF.

The chain links TRBV3-1 (or the pseudogene TRBV3-2) to TRBJ1-5, with TRBD1 matching over 7 bases. V lost 4 bases and J lost 0; bases outside the gene matches: 9. Germline lookup yields CDR1 LGHDT and CDR2 YNNKEL (reference sequence). The CDR3 sequence is 17 residues long. CDR3 sequence: CASSPVPTGTSNQPQHF. DNA of the CDR3: TGTGCCAGCAGCCCCGTCCCGACAGGGACTAGCAATCAGCCCCAGCATTTT.

This chain connects TRBV24-1 to TRBJ2-1; D unresolved. Germline assignment: CDR1 KGHDR and CDR2 SFDVKD. This CDR3 comprises 14 residues. Trimming took 0 bases from V and 7 from J, leaving 9 bases between them. This chain's CDR3 is CATSDLTAQNEQFF. The CDR3 DNA reads as TGTGCCACCAGTGATTTGACAGCCCAAAATGAGCAGTTCTTC.

The rearrangement links TRBV11-3 to TRBJ2-3; 7 bases fit TRBD2. CDR1 and CDR2 (germline): SGHNT, YENEEA. This CDR3 is 16 amino acids long. Trimming at V came to 1 base and at J to 1 base, leaving 5 bases not matched to a gene. CDR3 residues: CASSLGMGRGTDTQYF. The CDR3 nucleotides are TGTGCCAGCAGCTTAGGGATGGGGAGGGGCACAGATACGCAGTATTTT.